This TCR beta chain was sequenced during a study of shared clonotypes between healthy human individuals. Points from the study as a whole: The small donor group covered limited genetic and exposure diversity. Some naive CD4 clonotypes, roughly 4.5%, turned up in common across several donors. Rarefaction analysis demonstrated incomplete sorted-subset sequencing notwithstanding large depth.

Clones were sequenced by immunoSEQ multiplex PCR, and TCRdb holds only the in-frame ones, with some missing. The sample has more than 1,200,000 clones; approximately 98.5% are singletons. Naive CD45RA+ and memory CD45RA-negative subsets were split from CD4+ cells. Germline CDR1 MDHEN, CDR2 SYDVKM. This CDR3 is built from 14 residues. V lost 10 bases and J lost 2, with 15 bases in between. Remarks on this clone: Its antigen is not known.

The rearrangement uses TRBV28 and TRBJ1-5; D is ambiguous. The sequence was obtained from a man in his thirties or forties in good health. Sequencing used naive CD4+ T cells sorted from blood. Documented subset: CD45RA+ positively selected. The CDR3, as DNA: TGTGCCACCGACTTCGAGGCTGGCAATCAGCCCCAGCATTTT. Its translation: CATDFEAGNQPQHF.